This T cell receptor beta chain originates from a study of blood T cell repertoires in COVID-19. Study-level information: COVID-19 samples collected from the United States, Italy and Spain covered acute and convalescent phases. Nucleic acid was either cDNA or gDNA, and it came from T cells, B-cell-depleted T cells, or PBMCs.

Study processing details: Amplified reference gene primers provided the basis for estimating nucleated cell counts. Sequencing used immunoSEQ multiplex PCR; TCRdb keeps in-frame clones, though not all of them. The DNA gave D and trimming, while V, J and clone size come from that table. There are some 85,000 clones in the sample; around 80% occur only once, and about half lies in the top ten. The CDR3 loop spans 18 amino acids. The V and J ends lost 1 base and 8 bases, in that order; junction bases with no gene match: 11. Germline CDR1 LNHDA, CDR2 SQIVND (reference sequence). Sequencing was done on a sample of peripheral blood. The clonotype originates from a human donor in a cohort sampled during active COVID-19. V gene TRBV19 combines with J gene TRBJ2-2; TRBD2 agrees at 12 bases. The chain's CDR3 is CASSIVAATSGSRGELFF. As DNA, the CDR3 is TGTGCCAGTAGTATAGTGGCTGCGACTAGCGGGAGCAGGGGGGAGCTGTTTTTT.